This TCR beta chain stems from a study of T cells in Graves' hyperthyroidism and ophthalmopathy (dated by TCRdb to about 2019). Background for the entire study: Peripheral blood samples were taken at the time of initial diagnosis, prior to any treatment. To identify TCR V-J signatures that set the groups apart, the researchers used a discovery cohort of about a hundred patients, made up of some 41 with Graves' ophthalmopathy and approximately 57 with stable Graves' hyperthyroidism. Prospective prediction of ophthalmopathy was tested in an independent validation cohort of 18 hyperthyroidism patients and 17 patients who later progressed to ophthalmopathy. The 100 discovery patients were divided at random into training and test sets in a 7:3 ratio. In about six Graves' hyperthyroidism patients, the study also compared T-cell repertoires from thyroid tissue with T-cell repertoires from blood. After blood sampling, hyperthyroidism patients were treated with methimazole at a starting dose of 30 mg daily, and ophthalmopathy patients were treated with high-dose intravenous methylprednisolone. The paper describes TCR Vbeta CDR3 sequencing of 135 peripheral blood samples, made up of under 50 ophthalmopathy patients, 70 to 75 hyperthyroidism patients and some 17 progressor patients.

Points the paper makes about the study in general: Sample size was not statistically predetermined, and blinding of investigators to group allocation was not performed. In validation, the model predicted progression to ophthalmopathy with approximately 71% sensitivity and 72.22% specificity, a median of about 6 months before onset. A model built on a 13 V-J signature distinguished ophthalmopathy from stable hyperthyroidism, reaching roughly 88% sensitivity and about 81% specificity in cross-validation and 80%/75% in testing. Blood samples also contained most of the expanded thyroid clonotypes (frequency above 0.001), which suggests that blood repertoires may reflect thyroid immune responses.

The germline V gene gives CDR1 as SGHDT and CDR2 as YYEEEE. V gives up 1 base and J gives up 8 bases, and the segment between their germline ends measures 4 bases. Including both end residues, the CDR3 is 11 amino acids long. The CDR3 DNA has 33 bases and is translated from base 1. Graves' hyperthyroidism was defined as stable when no progression to ophthalmopathy occurred over 18 months of follow-up. The hyperthyroidism patients were between 18 and 65 years old and newly diagnosed, with a disease duration of less than 2 months. Patients with uncontrolled infections, other autoimmune diseases, pregnancy or lactation were excluded. Diagnoses were established on the basis of clinical symptoms, serum thyroxine and TRAb, thyroid ultrasound, and orbital computed tomography. Ficoll-Paque density gradient centrifugation was used to isolate PBMCs from approximately 10 ml of fresh peripheral blood. Total RNA was extracted using Trizol reagent, and RNA quality was assessed on an Agilent 2100 Bioanalyzer.

The TCR beta CDR3 regions were amplified from the RNA transcripts. The TCR CDR3 was subjected to a first round of RT-PCR using the HTBI primer set and the Qiagen OneStep RT-PCR kit. The libraries were constructed in a second round of multiplex PCR and then size-selected and purified. Libraries were sequenced paired-end with 100 bp reads on an Illumina HiSeq2000. Per the source publication's procedure: SOAPnuke was used to process the raw data, throwing out any read that contained adapters or uncalled bases, had a mean Phred below 15, or lacked an exact constant-primer or identifier match. COPE v1.2.5 was used to merge high-quality paired reads, and clonotypes were defined as unique nucleotide sequences. Clonotypes were aligned to IMGT TRBV, TRBD and TRBJ reference segments using MiTCR v1.1. Only V-J combinations with frequency above 0.0001, covering about 99% of repertoires, were analysed. The TCS score was defined as F50 (clonal expansion) divided by E x V (chaos), with BLOSUM62-based TCRdist calculated between CDR3 peptides within each V-J. Welch's t-statistics and random forest reduced several hundred V-J features to 10 to 15, which were used in a naive Bayes classifier (R e1071). TCRdb cleaned the public reads at Q25 with fastp, built clones with MiXCR and kept in-frame beta chains. Entries that share a CDR3 protein sequence are merged under the most common genes and DNA. The V and J calls shown here were made by TCRdb, not taken from the authors' results. In this sample the table shows a few hundred thousand distinct CDR3 sequences, 15% to 17% of which occur a single time. The ten most abundant clones make up under 8% of the sample.

With regard to this clonotype: No antigen is known for it. A much larger clone lies a single base off, so this may be a read error. The final CDR3 position lacks the conserved phenylalanine or tryptophan, pointing to a likely read error.

The sequence is built from TRBV5-6 and TRBJ2-1, with an unclear D gene assignment. Sequenced material: blood. This receptor was identified in a woman aged 30 to 39 with Graves' hyperthyroidism. The nucleotide sequence reads as follows: TGTGCCAGCAGCTTGATGCATGAGCAGTTCTCC. Translated, it gives CASSLMHEQFS.